This is a list of T cell receptor beta chains from one sample in a study of cytomegalovirus exposure and HLA in healthy donors. Clones were sequenced by immunoSEQ multiplex PCR, and TCRdb holds only the in-frame ones, with some missing. The table records 98,000 or so clones, approximately 96% of them present only once. Material for sequencing was PBMCs. The receptors derive from a young woman in good health and CMV-seronegative. Both conserved end residues are part of each CDR3. Each record gives: J gene, V gene, clone size, D gene, CDR3 DNA, CDR3 protein. D genes are given only for firm matches. A row's size may be missing; if present it is once, few, many or a size class.

J gene: TRBJ2-5
V gene: TRBV19
clone size: -
D gene: -
CDR3 DNA: TGTGCCAGTAGTATATATGTCTTCCAAGAGACCCAGTACTTC
CDR3 protein: CASSIYVFQETQYF

J gene: TRBJ1-4
V gene: TRBV7-2
clone size: -
D gene: -
CDR3 DNA: TGTGCCAGCAGCTTAGTATTCGTCCGACAGAATGAAAAACTGTTTTTT
CDR3 protein: CASSLVFVRQNEKLFF

J gene: TRBJ2-7
V gene: TRBV27
clone size: -
D gene: -
CDR3 DNA: TGTGCCAGCAGTTTAGGCAGGGCCTCCTACGAGCAGTACTTC
CDR3 protein: CASSLGRASYEQYF

J gene: TRBJ2-2
V gene: TRBV9
clone size: -
D gene: TRBD1
CDR3 DNA: TGTGCCAGCAGCGTGAGAGGGGGCGACACCGGGGAGCTGTTTTTT
CDR3 protein: CASSVRGGDTGELFF

J gene: TRBJ2-2
V gene: TRBV11-2
clone size: -
D gene: -
CDR3 DNA: TGTGCCAGCAGCTTATTGAGCTACACCGGGGAGCTGTTTTTT
CDR3 protein: CASSLLSYTGELFF

J gene: TRBJ2-7
V gene: TRBV7-2
clone size: few
D gene: -
CDR3 DNA: TGTGCCAGCACAAGGTGGACGGGACAAGGGACGGAGCAGTACTTC
CDR3 protein: CASTRWTGQGTEQYF

J gene: TRBJ1-5
V gene: TRBV19
clone size: -
D gene: -
CDR3 DNA: TGTGCCAGTAGTCTTGGAGGGGGGGGCTTCGGTCAGCCCCAGCATTTT
CDR3 protein: CASSLGGGGFGQPQHF

J gene: TRBJ1-2
V gene: TRBV7-8
clone size: -
D gene: TRBD1
CDR3 DNA: TGTGCCAGCAGCGAACGGCGCCCCGGGACAGGGGAGGGCTATGGCTACACCTTC
CDR3 protein: CASSERRPGTGEGYGYTF

J gene: TRBJ2-5
V gene: TRBV30
clone size: -
D gene: -
CDR3 DNA: TGTGCCTGGAGTGTTAACAGGAAACAGACCCAGTACTTC
CDR3 protein: CAWSVNRKQTQYF

J gene: TRBJ2-7
V gene: TRBV7-8
clone size: -
D gene: -
CDR3 DNA: TGTGCCAGCAGCTTGGTACAGGGTATATCCTACGAGCAGTACTTC
CDR3 protein: CASSLVQGISYEQYF

J gene: TRBJ1-5
V gene: TRBV27
clone size: -
D gene: -
CDR3 DNA: TGTGCCAGCAGTCCGACCACTGACAGAAATCAGCCCCAGCATTTT
CDR3 protein: CASSPTTDRNQPQHF

J gene: TRBJ2-1
V gene: TRBV6-5
clone size: -
D gene: TRBD2
CDR3 DNA: TGTGCCAGCAGTCTGGGACTAGCGGGGTACAATGAGCAGTTCTTC
CDR3 protein: CASSLGLAGYNEQFF

J gene: TRBJ1-3
V gene: TRBV13
clone size: -
D gene: -
CDR3 DNA: TGTGCCAGCAGCTTAGTTGGCGGAAACACCATATATTTT
CDR3 protein: CASSLVGGNTIYF

J gene: TRBJ1-1
V gene: TRBV7-9
clone size: -
D gene: -
CDR3 DNA: TGTGCCACGCGGGATCAGCGTGGGGACACTGAAGCTTTCTTT
CDR3 protein: CATRDQRGDTEAFF

J gene: TRBJ2-7
V gene: TRBV5-6
clone size: -
D gene: -
CDR3 DNA: TGTGCCAGCAGCCCGGGGTTGCGGGGGCCTCGGTACGAGCAGTACTTC
CDR3 protein: CASSPGLRGPRYEQYF

J gene: TRBJ1-6
V gene: TRBV7-6
clone size: -
D gene: -
CDR3 DNA: TGTGCCAGCAGCTTACGCGGGGAGCAGAATTCACCCCTCCACTTT
CDR3 protein: CASSLRGEQNSPLHF

J gene: TRBJ2-2
V gene: TRBV7-7
clone size: few
D gene: TRBD1
CDR3 DNA: TGTGCTAGCAGCGTAGACAGGGGCGGGGAGCTGTTTTTT
CDR3 protein: CASSVDRGGELFF

J gene: TRBJ1-1
V gene: TRBV10-3
clone size: -
D gene: -
CDR3 DNA: TGTGCCATCAGTGAGTCGGGGCAGGGGAACACTGAAGCTTTCTTT
CDR3 protein: CAISESGQGNTEAFF

J gene: TRBJ1-1
V gene: TRBV19
clone size: -
D gene: -
CDR3 DNA: TGTGCCAGTAGTACGACACGGACTCTGATGAACACTGAAGCTTTCTTT
CDR3 protein: CASSTTRTLMNTEAFF

J gene: TRBJ2-7
V gene: TRBV27
clone size: -
D gene: TRBD1
CDR3 DNA: TGTGCCAGCAGCTCTTACAGGGGAAACTCCTACGAGCAGTACTTC
CDR3 protein: CASSSYRGNSYEQYF

J gene: TRBJ1-6
V gene: TRBV5-5
clone size: -
D gene: -
CDR3 DNA: TGTGCCAGCAGCCGAGGGACTGCGTATAATTCACCCCTCCACTTT
CDR3 protein: CASSRGTAYNSPLHF

J gene: TRBJ2-5
V gene: TRBV5-6
clone size: -
D gene: -
CDR3 DNA: TGTGCCAGCAGCCCGGACAGTCAAGAGACCCAGTACTTC
CDR3 protein: CASSPDSQETQYF

J gene: TRBJ1-1
V gene: TRBV4-3
clone size: once
D gene: -
CDR3 DNA: TGCGCCAGCAGCCAACCGGGACTCCCAGGAGGTGAAGCTTTCTTT
CDR3 protein: CASSQPGLPGGEAFF

J gene: TRBJ1-1
V gene: TRBV5-1
clone size: -
D gene: -
CDR3 DNA: TGCGCCAGCAGCTTGCAGGGCCACACTGAAGCTTTCTTT
CDR3 protein: CASSLQGHTEAFF

J gene: TRBJ2-7
V gene: TRBV20-1
clone size: -
D gene: -
CDR3 DNA: TGCAGTGCTAGTATCTACGAGCAGTACTTC
CDR3 protein: CSASIYEQYF

J gene: TRBJ2-1
V gene: TRBV5-5
clone size: -
D gene: -
CDR3 DNA: TGTGCCAGCAGCTTAGCTGCGCCGGTCTCCTACAATGAGCAGTTCTTC
CDR3 protein: CASSLAAPVSYNEQFF

J gene: TRBJ1-1
V gene: TRBV13
clone size: -
D gene: TRBD1
CDR3 DNA: TGTGCCAGCAGCTTAGGGGGACAGGGTAAAACTGAAGCTTTCTTT
CDR3 protein: CASSLGGQGKTEAFF

J gene: TRBJ2-3
V gene: TRBV6-5
clone size: -
D gene: -
CDR3 DNA: TGTGCCAGCAGTTACTCGAGCAGGGAACCCACAGATACGCAGTATTTT
CDR3 protein: CASSYSSREPTDTQYF

J gene: TRBJ1-1
V gene: TRBV27
clone size: -
D gene: -
CDR3 DNA: TGTGCCAGCAGTGCTGTCGGGGGGCCCGTAGCGAACACTGAAGCTTTCTTT
CDR3 protein: CASSAVGGPVANTEAFF

J gene: TRBJ2-3
V gene: TRBV1
clone size: -
D gene: -
CDR3 DNA: TGCACCAGCAGCCCCAAGGACAGGGGGCGTAGATGCACAGATACGCAGTATTTT
CDR3 protein: CTSSPKDRGRRCTDTQYF

J gene: TRBJ2-7
V gene: TRBV29-1
clone size: -
D gene: TRBD1
CDR3 DNA: TGCAGCGTCTCCGGGACAGGGGGCGGAGAGCAGTACTTC
CDR3 protein: CSVSGTGGGEQYF

J gene: TRBJ2-1
V gene: TRBV5-1
clone size: -
D gene: TRBD2
CDR3 DNA: TGCGCCAGCAGCTCCGGGGCACTAGCGGGGAACAATGAGCAGTTCTTC
CDR3 protein: CASSSGALAGNNEQFF

J gene: TRBJ2-3
V gene: TRBV9
clone size: -
D gene: TRBD2
CDR3 DNA: TGTGCCAGCAGCGTAGCGGCGCGGGGGGGCGGGGATACGCAGTATTTT
CDR3 protein: CASSVAARGGGDTQYF

J gene: TRBJ1-1
V gene: TRBV19
clone size: -
D gene: -
CDR3 DNA: TGTGCCAGTAGTTTTACTAACAGGGAGAGCAGCACTGAAGCTTTCTTT
CDR3 protein: CASSFTNRESSTEAFF

J gene: TRBJ1-2
V gene: TRBV28
clone size: -
D gene: -
CDR3 DNA: TGTGCCAGCAGTTTCTCGGCTAGGGGCTACACCTTC
CDR3 protein: CASSFSARGYTF

J gene: TRBJ1-1
V gene: TRBV5-1
clone size: -
D gene: TRBD1
CDR3 DNA: TGCGCCAGCAGCTTGGGGACAGGGTTCTTTCAGGCTTTCTTT
CDR3 protein: CASSLGTGFFQAFF

J gene: TRBJ2-7
V gene: TRBV27
clone size: -
D gene: TRBD1
CDR3 DNA: TGTGCCAGCAGTAAACAGGGGGCAAGATACGAGCAGTACTTC
CDR3 protein: CASSKQGARYEQYF

J gene: TRBJ2-1
V gene: TRBV28
clone size: -
D gene: TRBD2
CDR3 DNA: TGTGCCAGCAGTTTCAGACTAGCGGGGCTTAGGAGCTCCTACAATGAGCAGTTCTTC
CDR3 protein: CASSFRLAGLRSSYNEQFF

J gene: TRBJ2-7
V gene: TRBV21-1
clone size: -
D gene: -
CDR3 DNA: TGTGCCAGCAGCCTAACGGTCAGGGGGGACAGGGGAACCTACGAGCAGTACTTC
CDR3 protein: CASSLTVRGDRGTYEQYF

J gene: TRBJ2-7
V gene: TRBV5-6
clone size: -
D gene: TRBD1
CDR3 DNA: TGTGCCAGCAGCTTGGTTGGACAGGACTACGAGCAGTACTTC
CDR3 protein: CASSLVGQDYEQYF

J gene: TRBJ2-7
V gene: TRBV28
clone size: -
D gene: TRBD1
CDR3 DNA: TGTGCCAGCAGTTTATTCGGGACAGGGTTCCGCGAGCAGTACTTC
CDR3 protein: CASSLFGTGFREQYF

J gene: TRBJ1-5
V gene: TRBV19
clone size: -
D gene: -
CDR3 DNA: TGTGCCAGTAGTATACGGGGGGCGGGTGGTCAGCCCCAGCATTTT
CDR3 protein: CASSIRGAGGQPQHF

J gene: TRBJ2-1
V gene: TRBV19
clone size: -
D gene: -
CDR3 DNA: TGTGCCAGTAGTATAAGCGCGGCCGGCTACAATGAGCAGTTCTTC
CDR3 protein: CASSISAAGYNEQFF

J gene: TRBJ2-5
V gene: TRBV5-1
clone size: -
D gene: -
CDR3 DNA: TGCGCCAGCAGCTCTCTACTTACTAGACAAGAGACCCAGTACTTC
CDR3 protein: CASSSLLTRQETQYF

J gene: TRBJ2-7
V gene: TRBV5-6
clone size: once
D gene: TRBD2
CDR3 DNA: TGTGCCAGCAGCTTTCCCACTAGCGGGGGCTACGAGCAGTACTTC
CDR3 protein: CASSFPTSGGYEQYF

J gene: TRBJ1-5
V gene: TRBV5-1
clone size: -
D gene: TRBD1
CDR3 DNA: TGCGCCAGCAGCCTAGGGACAGGGGGCCTTCAGCCCCAGCATTTT
CDR3 protein: CASSLGTGGLQPQHF

J gene: TRBJ2-1
V gene: TRBV4-1
clone size: once
D gene: TRBD2
CDR3 DNA: TGCGCCAGCAGCCTTAGCGGGGGACCAAATTACAATGAGCAGTTCTTC
CDR3 protein: CASSLSGGPNYNEQFF

J gene: TRBJ1-1
V gene: TRBV4-1
clone size: once
D gene: TRBD1
CDR3 DNA: TGCGCCAGCAGCCATATAACCGGGACAGGGTCAGTCACTGAAGCTTTCTTT
CDR3 protein: CASSHITGTGSVTEAFF

J gene: TRBJ2-7
V gene: TRBV14
clone size: -
D gene: -
CDR3 DNA: TGTGCCAGCAGCCAAAGGTCCTTCGGGAGACCCCCTGGATTCTACGAGCAGTACTTC
CDR3 protein: CASSQRSFGRPPGFYEQYF

J gene: TRBJ1-6
V gene: TRBV7-3
clone size: -
D gene: TRBD1
CDR3 DNA: TGTGCCAGCAGCTATACAGGGGGTGGTAGTTCACCCCTCCACTTT
CDR3 protein: CASSYTGGGSSPLHF

J gene: TRBJ2-7
V gene: TRBV5-1
clone size: -
D gene: TRBD1
CDR3 DNA: TGCGCCAGCAGCTTCGGGACAGGTATCGGCGAGCAGTACTTC
CDR3 protein: CASSFGTGIGEQYF

J gene: TRBJ2-7
V gene: TRBV28
clone size: -
D gene: -
CDR3 DNA: TGTGCCAGCACTTTAACAGGAAGAGCCTACGAGCAGTACTTC
CDR3 protein: CASTLTGRAYEQYF

J gene: TRBJ2-3
V gene: TRBV29-1
clone size: -
D gene: TRBD2
CDR3 DNA: TGCAGCGTTGCGGCTAGCGGAGACACAGATACGCAGTATTTT
CDR3 protein: CSVAASGDTDTQYF

J gene: TRBJ2-3
V gene: TRBV9
clone size: -
D gene: TRBD2
CDR3 DNA: TGTGCCAGCAGCGTAAGGTCAAGCGGGGCGGATACGCAGTATTTT
CDR3 protein: CASSVRSSGADTQYF

J gene: TRBJ1-2
V gene: TRBV7-2
clone size: -
D gene: -
CDR3 DNA: TGTGCCAGCAGCGTATTTCAGGGCTATGGCTACACCTTC
CDR3 protein: CASSVFQGYGYTF

J gene: TRBJ1-2
V gene: TRBV28
clone size: -
D gene: -
CDR3 DNA: TGTGCCAGCAGTTTTACAGGGTACTATGGCTACACCTTC
CDR3 protein: CASSFTGYYGYTF

J gene: TRBJ2-1
V gene: TRBV7-2
clone size: -
D gene: TRBD1
CDR3 DNA: TGTGCCAGCAGCTTAGTGGCCCCGACAGGGGGAGATGAGCAGTTCTTC
CDR3 protein: CASSLVAPTGGDEQFF

J gene: TRBJ1-2
V gene: TRBV7-9
clone size: -
D gene: -
CDR3 DNA: TGTGCCAGCAGCCTCCCGGGGGGGGTAGGCTATGGCTACACCTTC
CDR3 protein: CASSLPGGVGYGYTF

J gene: TRBJ2-7
V gene: TRBV5-6
clone size: -
D gene: TRBD1
CDR3 DNA: TGTGCCAGCAGCCGCCTGTTGGACCGGGACAGGGCTCACTACGAGCAGTACTTC
CDR3 protein: CASSRLLDRDRAHYEQYF

J gene: TRBJ2-1
V gene: TRBV11-2
clone size: -
D gene: -
CDR3 DNA: TGTGCCAGCAGCTTAGTCGGGGGCTCCTACAATGAGCAGTTCTTC
CDR3 protein: CASSLVGGSYNEQFF